This section outlines one T cell receptor beta chain sequence together with its context. This receptor's antigen is unknown. Base qualities are missing; no much larger clone stands one base away. The method was the immunoSEQ multiplex PCR assay. The multiplex PCR relied on a mix of 60 forward primers for TCR Vbeta segments and 13 reverse primers for TCR Jbeta segments. The CDR3 region of rearranged TCR beta genes was amplified from genomic DNA with a multiplex PCR assay. On the Illumina HiSeq System, the amplified TCR beta libraries were sequenced as 87-base-pair reads. As for the authors' bioinformatics: In a later analysis, tens of millions of unique TCR beta chains were counted across the 500 to 700 repertoires, and about 10 million of these chains were shared by at least two donors. Raw reads were error-corrected and collapsed into unique sequences by a nearest-neighbor algorithm in which closely related sequences were merged to remove PCR and sequencing errors. CDR3 sequences were aligned to IMGT reference sequences to assign V, D and J gene segments. For a sequence to be retained, a match of at least six nucleotides to both a V gene segment and a J gene segment was required. A rearrangement counted as productive if the CDR3 had no stop codons and remained in frame with V and J, and every other rearrangement counted as non-productive. Following IMGT convention, CDR3 was defined as the stretch from the second conserved V-encoded cysteine up to the conserved J-encoded phenylalanine. In an earlier analysis of 500 to 650 of the donors, sequences lacking an unambiguous match to a single V gene segment were excluded. An earlier analysis of about 600 of the donors called V segments functional above 56.7% productive rearrangements and segregating when the between-donor standard deviation exceeded 5%. A statistical classification framework was built for diagnosing cytomegalovirus status from the catalog of TCR beta chain sequences. V and J gene assignment, in a later analysis, came from comparing TCR nucleotide sequences with IMGT/GENE-DB human TR gene sequences. The TCRdist pipeline was used in a later analysis to assign CDR3 sequences and most-parsimonious VDJ recombination scenarios. In a later analysis, each TCR beta chain was defined by its CDR3 amino acid sequence together with its V-gene family, and reads lacking a unique V-gene family were excluded. To address suspected cross-contamination and a sequencing artifact, a later analysis removed under 600 highly shared, low-generation-probability nucleotide sequences. For each public chain, a later analysis derived a clonal expansion index from normalized ranks of inferred template counts within each repertoire. In a later analysis, generation probabilities were computed using a VDJ recombination model fitted to out-of-frame rearrangements, and the results were checked against IGoR. Hypergeometric tests were used in a later analysis to score TCR-TCR, TCR-HLA and TCR-CMV co-occurrence, with a repertoire-size bias correction applied to the TCR pairs. False discovery rates were estimated in a later analysis by permuting HLA or CMV assignments 20 times. A later analysis grouped co-occurring TCRs with DBSCAN, adding TCRdist sequence similarity when clustering within HLA-allele-positive subsets. Co-occurrence clustering excluded repertoires with fewer than 30,000 or more than 120,000 public chains, plus five with anomalous nucleotide sharing. TCRdb carries this immuneACCESS record with in-frame sequences only. Its versions omit some clonotypes, under half of them owing to an unresolved V gene in the studies checked, with the rest unexplained. That table supplies the V and J calls and clone size; D and trimming were determined from the DNA. The sample records 200,000 to 250,000 clones, 77% of which are singletons. The ten largest make up less than 3.5% of the sample.

The data were taken from a study of cytomegalovirus exposure and HLA in healthy donors (dated by TCRdb to the late 2010s). Study-wide context: An earlier analysis of several hundred of the donors reported under 300 Gb of sequence data and 95 million to 140 million unique TCR beta sequences obtained from around 190 million T cells. Roughly 300 gigabases of sequencing data and around 80 million unique TCR sequences made up an early release that covered nearly 650 HLA-typed donors. Among the approximately 420 genotyped donors, more than 70% belonged to the genetic ancestry cluster associated with self-reported Caucasian donors. The study was designed to test whether signatures of past pathogen exposure could be identified by cataloging public T cell receptors. Using immunosequencing, the study profiled T cell repertoires from some 670 subjects and related those repertoires to cytomegalovirus serostatus. A separate validation cohort of roughly 120 different subjects was used in addition to the approximately 610-subject first cohort. High-throughput TCR immunosequencing, statistical association of individual TCRs with disease status, and machine learning were combined to predict cytomegalovirus infection status. To study patterns of TCR occurrence, a later analysis re-analyzed previously published TCR beta repertoires from 600 to 750 donors and added high-resolution HLA genotyping. Rather than using new phenotypic data, the later analysis identified candidate immune exposures from TCR beta sequences and from how often those sequences occurred across donors. An earlier analysis of fewer than 700 of the donors applied high-throughput TCR beta sequencing to assess whether each TCR beta V gene segment acted as functional or pseudogenic. Donor age, sex, ethnicity and CMV serostatus were collected together with the repertoire data. In a later genetic analysis, genome-wide SNP genotypes for about 60% of the 666 donors were used, and that subset was treated as a discovery cohort. Every discovery cohort repertoire had been produced on one sequencing platform. HLA typing covered class I and class II loci at four-digit resolution. The number of donors typed differed by locus, with roughly 620-630 for A, B, C, DRB1 and DQB1, around 520 for DQA1, 600 to 610 for DPA1, and some 450 for DPB1. Roughly 5 DR-DQ haplotypes were handled as single units for association and clustering, since linkage in the cohort was strong. Across 300 to 500 genotyped donors of the cohort, an average of roughly 250,000 unique TCR beta nucleotide sequences per donor were sequenced, and approximately 17% of those sequences were non-productive. Results and caveats for the whole study, not just this receptor: Because counts were too low, seventeen rarely observed V segments, including chromosome 9 orphons, were excluded from the earlier analysis of 587 of the donors. Cytomegalovirus status was reported to be diagnosed by the classifier with high specificity and sensitivity in both the original and validation cohorts. The authors suggested that the approach could potentially be extended to other disease states and immunological phenotypes. Because the 87-base-pair reads could not distinguish some IMGT-functional V segments, including TRBV6-2 and TRBV6-3, those segments were excluded. In an earlier analysis of approximately 590 of the donors, most TCR beta V segments were observed in productive rearrangements about 87% or about 30% of the time, broadly matching IMGT annotations. In a later analysis, HLA-associated TCR beta chains were found to be more clonally expanded and to have lower generation probabilities than equally common non-associated chains. In a later analysis, several top co-occurrence clusters were reported to appear linked to parvovirus B19, influenza, CMV and Epstein-Barr virus. Strong co-occurrence of HLA alleles, especially DR and DQ, made assigning TCR associations to individual alleles difficult. A later analysis found that most CMV-associated TCR beta chains appeared HLA-restricted, with HLA associations seemingly driven largely by CMV exposure. A later genetic analysis associated a missense DCLRE1C variant with V-gene and J-gene trimming of TCR beta chains, and an independent cohort replicated the association. Roughly uniform sequencing depth across donors was assumed in presence/absence analyses, although this assumption may not hold. A later analysis associated about 17,000 TCR beta sequences with specific HLA alleles at a false discovery rate of 0.05. The study listed 150 to 200 TCR beta chains as associated with cytomegalovirus. A cluster of highly shared sequence variants was judged likely to be a technical artifact of the sequencing pipeline. A later analysis found that TCR association rates varied across HLA loci, with DRB1 alleles showing the most associated TCRs and HLA-C alleles the fewest. Immune exposure information for the cohort was limited to CMV serostatus. Linkage disequilibrium might explain the correlated functional status among segregating V segments, but an unknown experimental factor could not be ruled out. In a later genetic analysis, fewer N-insertions in productive TCRs were reported among donors in an Asian-associated ancestry cluster than the 666-donor mean. A further reported finding was that TCR beta sequences accurately predicted the HLA-A and HLA-B alleles for most subjects in the first cohort. In vitro tests confirmed that a few of the cytomegalovirus-associated TCR beta chains recognize cytomegalovirus antigens. Across donors, most TCR sequences were observed very rarely, whereas some public TCRs were present in many individuals. Because HLA typing was unavailable for some donors at each locus, only the typed subset was used in association tests. Only TCR beta chains were sequenced in this cohort, and the absence of alpha or paired-chain data limited detectable features.

Looking up the germline V gene (reference sequence) yields CDR1 SGHNT and CDR2 YYREEE. After removal of 4 bases from V and 0 bases from J, the junction retains 10 bases not matched to a gene. CDR3 length: 17 amino acids, cysteine to phenylalanine. Only the CDR3 part of the read is kept: 51 bases, read in frame from the first base. The cohort consisted of some 670 healthy bone marrow donors. At the time of sampling, all cohort members were nominally healthy, though unrecorded immune exposures were likely present. The donor was CMV seropositive and was included in the group of some 290 seropositive cohort members. Each donor provided a peripheral blood sample, and peripheral blood mononuclear cells were used for TCR beta sequencing. Genomic DNA was extracted from the blood cell samples with the Qiagen DNeasy Blood Extraction Kit.

The clonotype was recovered from a woman aged 55-70 years in good health and CMV-seropositive. The receptor chain draws on TRBV5-4 and TRBJ2-1, and 7 junctional nucleotides match TRBD2. Sequencing was carried out using PBMCs. CDR3 loop: CASSPGGMHPSYNEQFF. The DNA sequence follows: TGTGCCAGCAGCCCGGGGGGTATGCACCCCTCCTACAATGAGCAGTTCTTC.